This is a list of T cell receptor beta chains from one sample in a study of breast tumors, draining lymph nodes, adjacent tissues. TCRdb used MiXCR to reprocess the multiplex PCR reads, holding one entry per CDR3 protein. The sample contains 30,000 to 35,000 distinct CDR3 sequences, roughly 69% of which appear only once. What was sequenced was breast tumor tissue. These receptors came from a female donor with breast cancer. Some clones in this sample may be carry-over from other donors' samples. Both conserved end residues are part of each CDR3. Each record gives: D gene, J gene, V gene, clone size, CDR3 protein, CDR3 DNA. A D gene is named only where the DNA matches it firmly. The size of a clone is reported for some rows only, either as once, few or many, or as a class for expanded clones.

D gene: TRBD2
J gene: TRBJ2-1
V gene: TRBV2
clone size: -
CDR3 protein: CASSRTSGSYNEQFF
CDR3 DNA: TGTGCCAGCAGTCGGACTAGCGGGAGTTACAATGAGCAGTTCTTC

D gene: -
J gene: TRBJ2-7
V gene: TRBV28
clone size: -
CDR3 protein: CASSLPNRYEQYF
CDR3 DNA: TGTGCCAGCAGTTTACCTAACCGATACGAGCAGTACTTC

D gene: -
J gene: TRBJ1-2
V gene: TRBV18
clone size: many
CDR3 protein: CASSPYRENYGYTF
CDR3 DNA: TGTGCCAGCTCACCATACAGGGAAAACTATGGCTACACCTTC

D gene: TRBD1
J gene: TRBJ1-1
V gene: TRBV7-2
clone size: many
CDR3 protein: CASSPRGTGPNTEAFF
CDR3 DNA: TGTGCCAGCAGCCCCCGAGGGACAGGCCCGAACACTGAAGCTTTCTTT

D gene: -
J gene: TRBJ2-1
V gene: TRBV5-1
clone size: -
CDR3 protein: CASSLESNEQFF
CDR3 DNA: TGCGCCAGCAGCTTGGAGAGCAATGAGCAGTTCTTC

D gene: -
J gene: TRBJ1-2
V gene: TRBV29-1
clone size: -
CDR3 protein: CSVEDLGRTLGYTF
CDR3 DNA: TGCAGCGTTGAAGATTTGGGACGGACGCTGGGCTACACCTTC

D gene: -
J gene: TRBJ2-7
V gene: TRBV9
clone size: medium-sized
CDR3 protein: CASSPFRDISYEQYF
CDR3 DNA: TGTGCCAGCAGCCCATTCCGGGACATCTCCTACGAGCAGTACTTC

D gene: TRBD2
J gene: TRBJ2-1
V gene: TRBV15
clone size: -
CDR3 protein: CATSRMGTSVVGTLPNEQFF
CDR3 DNA: TGTGCCACCAGCAGAATGGGGACTAGCGTTGTCGGGACCCTACCCAATGAGCAGTTCTTC

D gene: TRBD2
J gene: TRBJ2-2
V gene: TRBV5-1
clone size: -
CDR3 protein: CASSLALTSGRMNTGELFF
CDR3 DNA: TGCGCCAGCAGCTTGGCCCTGACTAGCGGGAGGATGAACACCGGGGAGCTGTTTTTT

D gene: TRBD2
J gene: TRBJ2-7
V gene: TRBV6-5
clone size: medium-sized
CDR3 protein: CASSYLSGRRVGEQYF
CDR3 DNA: TGTGCCAGCAGTTACCTTAGCGGGAGGAGAGTTGGCGAGCAGTACTTC

D gene: -
J gene: TRBJ1-4
V gene: TRBV20-1
clone size: -
CDR3 protein: CSARDMRYGREKLFF
CDR3 DNA: TGCAGTGCTAGAGATATGCGGTACGGGCGCGAAAAACTGTTTTTT

D gene: TRBD1
J gene: TRBJ1-2
V gene: TRBV28
clone size: many
CDR3 protein: CASSPTGTDYGYTF
CDR3 DNA: TGTGCCAGCAGTCCCACCGGGACAGATTATGGCTACACCTTC

D gene: TRBD2
J gene: TRBJ2-3
V gene: TRBV29-1
clone size: -
CDR3 protein: CSVEGSGDTDTQYF
CDR3 DNA: TGCAGCGTTGAGGGTAGCGGGGACACAGATACGCAGTATTTT

D gene: -
J gene: TRBJ1-2
V gene: TRBV7-2
clone size: large
CDR3 protein: CASSPQTGSRNGYTF
CDR3 DNA: TGTGCCAGCAGCCCTCAAACAGGATCGCGAAATGGCTACACCTTC

D gene: -
J gene: TRBJ2-7
V gene: TRBV7-2
clone size: -
CDR3 protein: CASSLAGAGTVF
CDR3 DNA: TGTGCCAGCAGCTTAGCAGGGGCCGGCACGGTATTC

D gene: TRBD1
J gene: TRBJ1-2
V gene: TRBV7-2
clone size: once
CDR3 protein: CASSPKTGFGYGYTF
CDR3 DNA: TGTGCCAGCAGCCCTAAGACAGGGTTTGGCTATGGCTACACCTTC

D gene: TRBD2
J gene: TRBJ2-7
V gene: TRBV9
clone size: -
CDR3 protein: CASSSRAGAEGSSGRIPEQYF
CDR3 DNA: TGTGCCAGCAGCTCGCGGGCAGGGGCTGAGGGATCTAGCGGGAGAATCCCCGAGCAGTACTTC

D gene: -
J gene: TRBJ2-1
V gene: TRBV19
clone size: many
CDR3 protein: CASSSLGWDPEQFF
CDR3 DNA: TGTGCCAGTAGTTCCCTTGGGTGGGATCCTGAGCAGTTCTTC

D gene: -
J gene: TRBJ1-2
V gene: TRBV4-1
clone size: -
CDR3 protein: CASSGFSYGYTF
CDR3 DNA: TGCGCCAGCAGTGGCTTCTCCTATGGCTACACCTTC

D gene: -
J gene: TRBJ2-3
V gene: TRBV18
clone size: -
CDR3 protein: CASSPLAGTPDTQYF
CDR3 DNA: TGTGCCAGCTCACCACTTGCTGGGACTCCAGACACGCAGTATTTT

D gene: TRBD1
J gene: TRBJ1-6
V gene: TRBV27
clone size: -
CDR3 protein: CASKPGGVSSYNSPLHF
CDR3 DNA: TGTGCCAGCAAGCCAGGGGGCGTCAGCTCCTATAATTCACCCCTCCACTTT

D gene: -
J gene: TRBJ2-2
V gene: TRBV5-4
clone size: -
CDR3 protein: CASSLSGTQTGELFF
CDR3 DNA: TGTGCCAGCAGCTTGTCGGGGACGCAAACCGGGGAGCTGTTTTTT

D gene: -
J gene: TRBJ2-6
V gene: TRBV28
clone size: many
CDR3 protein: CASAAPMANVLTF
CDR3 DNA: TGTGCCAGCGCCGCCCCCATGGCCAACGTCCTGACTTTC

D gene: -
J gene: TRBJ2-2
V gene: TRBV2
clone size: -
CDR3 protein: CASSDSGSGTGELSF
CDR3 DNA: TGTGCCAGCAGTGACTCTGGGTCGGGCACCGGGGAGCTGTCTTTT

D gene: -
J gene: TRBJ2-7
V gene: TRBV20-1
clone size: -
CDR3 protein: CSAGDSYEQYF
CDR3 DNA: TGCAGTGCTGGGGACTCCTACGAGCAGTACTTC

D gene: -
J gene: TRBJ1-5
V gene: TRBV4-1
clone size: -
CDR3 protein: CASSQESGVGSQPQHF
CDR3 DNA: TGCGCCAGCAGCCAAGAGTCAGGAGTAGGAAGTCAGCCCCAGCATTTT

D gene: -
J gene: TRBJ2-1
V gene: TRBV20-1
clone size: medium-sized
CDR3 protein: CSAPTRSEQFF
CDR3 DNA: TGCAGTGCGCCCACTAGGAGTGAGCAGTTCTTC

D gene: -
J gene: TRBJ2-5
V gene: TRBV5-1
clone size: -
CDR3 protein: CASSWDLAQETQYF
CDR3 DNA: TGCGCCAGCAGCTGGGATTTGGCTCAAGAGACCCAGTACTTC

D gene: -
J gene: TRBJ2-7
V gene: TRBV27
clone size: many
CDR3 protein: CASGHGSYEQYF
CDR3 DNA: TGTGCCAGCGGGCACGGCTCCTACGAGCAGTACTTC

D gene: -
J gene: TRBJ1-4
V gene: TRBV20-1
clone size: many
CDR3 protein: CSAGYRDKLFF
CDR3 DNA: TGCAGTGCAGGGTACAGGGACAAACTGTTTTTT

D gene: -
J gene: TRBJ2-5
V gene: TRBV6-1
clone size: -
CDR3 protein: CASSQARGRPQETQYF
CDR3 DNA: TGTGCCAGCAGTCAAGCGCGGGGCAGGCCACAAGAGACCCAGTACTTC

D gene: -
J gene: TRBJ1-5
V gene: TRBV7-9
clone size: few
CDR3 protein: CASSLAGAISQPQHF
CDR3 DNA: TGTGCCAGCAGCCTCGCAGGGGCGATTTCTCAGCCCCAGCATTTT

D gene: -
J gene: TRBJ1-1
V gene: TRBV27
clone size: many
CDR3 protein: CASSLSPDGGRTEAFF
CDR3 DNA: TGTGCCAGCAGTTTATCTCCCGACGGGGGGAGGACTGAAGCTTTCTTT

D gene: TRBD1
J gene: TRBJ2-1
V gene: TRBV20-1
clone size: -
CDR3 protein: CSVSQGAWNEQFF
CDR3 DNA: TGCAGTGTCTCACAGGGGGCATGGAATGAGCAGTTCTTC

D gene: TRBD2
J gene: TRBJ2-3
V gene: TRBV5-1
clone size: -
CDR3 protein: CASSTSGTSVADTQYF
CDR3 DNA: TGCGCCAGCAGCACCTCCGGGACTAGCGTCGCAGATACGCAGTATTTT

D gene: TRBD2
J gene: TRBJ2-2
V gene: TRBV5-4
clone size: many
CDR3 protein: CASSRSGGHTGELFF
CDR3 DNA: TGTGCCAGCAGCCGTAGCGGGGGCCACACCGGGGAGCTGTTTTTT

D gene: -
J gene: TRBJ2-3
V gene: TRBV29-1
clone size: -
CDR3 protein: CSVYGTRDTQYF
CDR3 DNA: TGCAGCGTATACGGGACCAGAGATACGCAGTATTTT

D gene: -
J gene: TRBJ1-6
V gene: TRBV4-3
clone size: few
CDR3 protein: CASSPLVTGSSPLHF
CDR3 DNA: TGCGCCAGCAGCCCACTAGTCACAGGGAGTTCACCCCTCCACTTT

D gene: TRBD2
J gene: TRBJ2-1
V gene: TRBV6-5
clone size: many
CDR3 protein: CASSYSSGGGREQFF
CDR3 DNA: TGTGCCAGCAGTTATTCTAGCGGGGGGGGCCGAGAGCAGTTCTTC

D gene: TRBD2
J gene: TRBJ2-3
V gene: TRBV5-6
clone size: many
CDR3 protein: CASSLRSGGPSSTDTQYF
CDR3 DNA: TGTGCCAGCAGCTTGAGGAGCGGGGGGCCTTCTAGCACAGATACGCAGTATTTT

D gene: -
J gene: TRBJ1-2
V gene: TRBV3-1
clone size: -
CDR3 protein: CASSRDPSYGYPF
CDR3 DNA: TGTGCCAGCAGCCGAGATCCTTCCTATGGCTACCCCTTC

D gene: -
J gene: TRBJ1-2
V gene: TRBV29-1
clone size: few
CDR3 protein: CSVEREGYGYTF
CDR3 DNA: TGCAGCGTTGAAAGGGAGGGTTATGGCTACACCTTC